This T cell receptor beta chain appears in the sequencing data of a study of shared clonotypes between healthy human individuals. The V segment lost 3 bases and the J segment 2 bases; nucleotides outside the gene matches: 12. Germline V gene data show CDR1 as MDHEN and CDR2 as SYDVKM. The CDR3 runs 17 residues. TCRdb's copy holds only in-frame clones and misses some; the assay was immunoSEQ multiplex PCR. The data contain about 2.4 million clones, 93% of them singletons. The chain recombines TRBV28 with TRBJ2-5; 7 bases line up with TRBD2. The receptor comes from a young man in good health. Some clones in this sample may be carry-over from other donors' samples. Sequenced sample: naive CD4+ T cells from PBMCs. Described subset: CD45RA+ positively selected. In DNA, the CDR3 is TGTGCCAGCAGTTTGGCGGGCCGCGGGGGTAATCAAGAGACCCAGTACTTC. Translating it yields CASSLAGRGGNQETQYF.